The clone carrying this T cell receptor beta chain was observed a handful of times. Its antigen is not known. This sample stems from a study of T cells in Graves' hyperthyroidism and ophthalmopathy. Study overall: Any treatment followed the collection of peripheral blood at initial diagnosis. Findings of the study overall: From stable hyperthyroidism, ophthalmopathy was separated by a 13 V-J model. Most thyroid clonotypes that were expanded above 0.001 also turned up in blood.

Template material for amplifying TCR beta CDR3 regions consisted of RNA transcripts. An initial round of RT-PCR targeting the TCR CDR3 relied on the HTBI primer set. TCRdb analysed the multiplex PCR reads with MiXCR anew, one entry per CDR3 protein. The sample lists approximately 400,000 distinct CDR3 sequences, more than 13% seen once, with 28% in the top ten. It was approximately 9.4 ml of fresh peripheral blood that supplied the PBMCs. The clonotype was recovered from a man in his fifties or sixties with Graves' ophthalmopathy. What was sequenced was blood.

The CDR3 is CASSQELSGELFF. CDR3 DNA sequence: TGTGCCAGCAGCCAAGAGCTCTCCGGGGAGCTGTTTTTT. This chain uses TRBV4-2 with TRBJ2-2; no clear D gene. The CDR3 extends over 13 amino acids. Per the germline V gene, CDR1 is LGHNA and CDR2 is YNFKEQ. V was trimmed by 0 bases and J by 6 bases, leaving 5 bases between them.